The 15 T cell receptor beta chains given below trace back to one sample, sequenced in a study of blood T cell repertoires in COVID-19. The protocol was immunoSEQ multiplex PCR, while the TCRdb copy is restricted to in-frame clones and leaves out a portion. Counted here are roughly 190,000 clones, 80% occurring once; the ten biggest clones make up about 6.9%. Sequenced: peripheral blood. The receptors shown here come from a man in his fifties or sixties with acute or convalescent COVID-19.

J is TRBJ1-5 and V is TRBV18; TRBD1 agrees at 10 bases. The CDR3 is made up of 14 amino acids. Germline CDR1 and CDR2: KGHSH and LQKENI. Trimming removed 3 bases from V and 5 bases from J; junction bases left unmatched: 1. The CDR3 DNA sequence: TGTGCCAGCTCACCCGGGACAGGGGATCAGCCCCAGCATTTT. Its protein product is CASSPGTGDQPQHF.

This chain connects TRBV6-5 to TRBJ1-3; D unclear. Germline loops: CDR1 MNHEY, CDR2 SVGAGI. V dropped 8 bases and J dropped 1 base, with 6 bases sitting between them. The CDR3 sequence is 12 residues long. Here the CDR3 reads CASYSSGNTIYF. DNA of the CDR3: TGTGCCAGCTACAGTTCTGGAAACACCATATATTTT.

The V call is TRBV29-1, the J call TRBJ2-7, with TRBD1 identical over 8 bases. V dropped 3 bases and J dropped 6; count of bases not matched to a gene: 13. In germline, CDR1 is SQVTM, CDR2 ANQGSEA. This CDR3 region has 15 residues. The CDR3 nucleotides read TGCAGCGTTGAGGCCCCGACAGGGGAGATGGGCGAGCAGTACTTC. Protein sequence: CSVEAPTGEMGEQYF.

The V gene is TRBV18, the J gene TRBJ1-1; D is uncertain. This CDR3 region has 15 residues. Trimming took 8 bases from V and 7 from J, leaving 23 bases between them. Germline-derived CDR1 and CDR2 are KGHSH and LQKENI. The CDR3 spells CASAVGADPSLEAFF. As DNA, the CDR3 is TGTGCCAGCGCAGTTGGAGCGGATCCTTCGCTTGAAGCTTTCTTT.

DNA of the CDR3: TGTGCCAGCAGCCAAGGAGGTACTAGCGGTCACGGTGAGCAGTTCTTC. This gives the protein CASSQGGTSGHGEQFF. The V gene is TRBV4-2, the J gene TRBJ2-1; 8 nucleotides agree with TRBD2. Germline loops: CDR1 LGHNA, CDR2 YNFKEQ. This CDR3 region has 16 residues. Trimming cost V 1 base and J 9 bases; bases outside gene matches: 11.

This sequence joins TRBV9 and TRBJ2-3, with 8 bases that match TRBD1. Losses at the gene ends were 0 bases for V and 8 bases for J; bases not matched to a gene: 20. The CDR3 sequence is 19 residues long. The germline gives CDR1 SGDLS, CDR2 YYNGEE. This chain's CDR3 is CASSVVDRNTGGTLGTQYF. CDR3 bases: TGTGCCAGCAGCGTAGTTGATCGTAACACAGGGGGAACCCTAGGTACGCAGTATTTT.

The CDR3 region has the DNA TGTGCCAGAAGCAGGTCCCACCAAGCGGGAGGGCGGATAGATACGCAGTATTTT. It yields the protein CARSRSHQAGGRIDTQYF. The V call is TRBV5-3, the J call TRBJ2-3, with 10 bases fitting TRBD2. TRBV5-3 is placed among ORFs of uncertain function. The CDR3 is 18 residues long. J was trimmed by 5 bases and V by 4 bases; bases with no gene match: 16.

This clone is a singleton in its sample. The chain is built from TRBV24-1 and TRBJ2-1, with 7 bases matching TRBD2. The CDR3 runs 15 residues. V lost 8 bases to trimming and J lost 3 bases; unmatched junction nucleotides: 9. Germline CDR1 is KGHDR and CDR2 is SFDVKD. The DNA for the CDR3 is TGTGCCACCAAGTCGGCTAGCGGTGACTACAATGAGCAGTTCTTC. Translated, it gives CATKSASGDYNEQFF.

This sequence joins TRBV12-5 and TRBJ1-5; 9 bases fit TRBD1. V trimming: 6 bases; J trimming: 2 bases; junction bases outside the gene matches: 2. The germline CDR1 and CDR2 sequences are LGHNT and FRNRAP. The CDR3 length is 14 residues. The chain's CDR3 is CASGGQGRNQPQHF. The CDR3 DNA is TGTGCTAGTGGGGGACAGGGTCGCAATCAGCCCCAGCATTTT.

This clone occurred once. This chain joins TRBV5-4 and TRBJ1-1; 8 nucleotides match TRBD1. The CDR3 is 13 residues long. Per germline, CDR1 SGHNT and CDR2 YYREEE (reference sequence). Losses at the gene ends were 5 bases for V and 5 bases for J; bases not matched to a gene: 5. The CDR3 reads CASSSGGGTEAFF. CDR3 nucleotides: TGTGCCAGCAGTTCAGGGGGCGGGACTGAAGCTTTCTTT.

CDR3 DNA sequence: TGTGCCAGCAGTGCGATGGGACTAGCGGGACTGTACGAGCAGTACTTC. Protein product: CASSAMGLAGLYEQYF. The V call is TRBV6-1, the J call TRBJ2-7; 13 positions agree with TRBD2. The CDR3 is 16 residues long. J lost 4 bases, V lost 4 bases, and 7 bases had no gene match. Germline CDR1 is MNHNS and CDR2 is SASEGT.

The chain carries TRBV4-2 and TRBJ1-3, with TRBD1 matching over 9 bases. There are 17 residues in the CDR3. After removal of 0 bases from V and 2 bases from J, the junction contained 5 bases not matched to a gene. Per the germline V gene, CDR1 is LGHNA and CDR2 is YNFKEQ. The CDR3 nucleotides are TGTGCCAGCAGCCAAGACCTACAGGGGGCACCTGGAAACACCATATATTTT. This sequence encodes CASSQDLQGAPGNTIYF.

This clone was seen a few times. The V and J genes are TRBV10-3 and TRBJ1-3; no reliable D call. The CDR3 has 10 residues. Germline V gene data show CDR1 as ENHRY and CDR2 as SYGVKD. Here the CDR3 DNA reads TGTGCTAGCGGAGAAGACACCATATATTTT. This sequence encodes CASGEDTIYF.

The chain uses TRBV10-2 and TRBJ2-5; tentative D call: TRBD2 (6 bases). Germline V gene lookup returns CDR1 WSHSY and CDR2 SAAADI. V lost 3 bases and J lost 4, with 18 bases in between. This CDR3 is 16 amino acids long. The CDR3 loop reads CASSDPLGGSGETQYF. CDR3 DNA: TGCGCCAGCAGTGACCCCCTTGGGGGGTCAGGAGAGACCCAGTACTTC.

The sample holds many counts of this clone. The chain recombines TRBV4-3 with TRBJ1-1; TRBD1 might be the D (5 bases). Germline assignment: CDR1 LGHNA and CDR2 YSLEER. The CDR3 has 14 residues. Trimming took 1 base from V and 4 from J, leaving 10 bases between them. The DNA of the CDR3 is TGCGCCAGCAGCCAAGTAACAGGAGCCACTGAAGCTTTCTTT. It is translated as CASSQVTGATEAFF.